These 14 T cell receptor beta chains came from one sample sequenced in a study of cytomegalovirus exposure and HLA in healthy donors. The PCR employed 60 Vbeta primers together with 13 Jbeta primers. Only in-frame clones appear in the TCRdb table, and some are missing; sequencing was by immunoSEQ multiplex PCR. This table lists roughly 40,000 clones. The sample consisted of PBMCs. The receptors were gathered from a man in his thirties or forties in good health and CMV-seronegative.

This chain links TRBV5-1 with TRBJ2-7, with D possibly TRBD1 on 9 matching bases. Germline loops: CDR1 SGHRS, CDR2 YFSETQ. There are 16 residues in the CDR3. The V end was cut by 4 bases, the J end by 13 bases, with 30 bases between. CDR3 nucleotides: TGCGCCAGCAGCCCAGACGGGGGGGGACAGGGAACGGGGGAATACTTC. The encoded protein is CASSPDGGGQGTGEYF.

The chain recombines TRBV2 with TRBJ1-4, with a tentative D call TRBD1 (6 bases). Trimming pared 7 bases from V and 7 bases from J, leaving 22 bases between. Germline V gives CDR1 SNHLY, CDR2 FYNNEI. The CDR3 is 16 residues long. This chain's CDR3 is CASKSGRGDEGEKLFF. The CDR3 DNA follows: TGTGCCAGCAAATCGGGCAGGGGCGATGAAGGTGAAAAACTGTTTTTT.

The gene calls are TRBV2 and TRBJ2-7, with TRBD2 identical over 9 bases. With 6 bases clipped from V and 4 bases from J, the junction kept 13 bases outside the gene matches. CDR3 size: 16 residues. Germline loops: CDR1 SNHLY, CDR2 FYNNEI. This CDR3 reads CASSEVGLAGRYEQYF. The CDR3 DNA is TGTGCCAGCAGCGAGGTGGGGCTAGCGGGAAGGTACGAGCAGTACTTC.

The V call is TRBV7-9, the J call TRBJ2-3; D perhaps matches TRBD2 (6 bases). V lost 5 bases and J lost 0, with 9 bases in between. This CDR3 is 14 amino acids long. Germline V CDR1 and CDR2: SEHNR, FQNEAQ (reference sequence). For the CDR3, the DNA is TGTGCCAGCAGCAAGGGACTGAGCACAGATACGCAGTATTTT. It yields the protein CASSKGLSTDTQYF.

CDR3 amino acids: CASSPLGQGVYGYTF. The CDR3 DNA follows: TGCGCCAGCAGCCCCCTGGGGCAGGGGGTCTATGGCTACACCTTC. J is TRBJ1-2 and V is TRBV4-1; 7 bases are a match to TRBD1. CDR1 is MGHRA and CDR2 is YSYEKL in the germline V gene. CDR3 size: 15 residues. V lost 4 bases and J lost 4; bases outside the gene matches: 9.

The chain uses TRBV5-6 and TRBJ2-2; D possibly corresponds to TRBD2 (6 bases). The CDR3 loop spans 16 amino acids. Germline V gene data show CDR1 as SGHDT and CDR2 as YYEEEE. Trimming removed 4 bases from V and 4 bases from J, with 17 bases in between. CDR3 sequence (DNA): TGTGCCAGCAGCCTGATGGGGGAGGCTAGCACCGGGGAGCTGTTTTTT. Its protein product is CASSLMGEASTGELFF.

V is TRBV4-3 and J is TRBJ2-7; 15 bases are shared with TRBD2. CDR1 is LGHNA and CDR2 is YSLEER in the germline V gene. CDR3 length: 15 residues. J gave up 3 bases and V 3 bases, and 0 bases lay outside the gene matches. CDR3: CASSQGLAGGYEQYF. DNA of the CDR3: TGCGCCAGCAGCCAGGGACTAGCGGGAGGCTACGAGCAGTACTTC.

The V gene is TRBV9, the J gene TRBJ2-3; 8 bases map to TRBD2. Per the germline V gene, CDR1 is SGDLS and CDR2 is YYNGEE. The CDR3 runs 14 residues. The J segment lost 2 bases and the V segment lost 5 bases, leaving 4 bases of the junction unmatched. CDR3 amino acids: CASSKTSVTDTQYF. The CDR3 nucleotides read TGTGCCAGCAGTAAGACTAGCGTCACAGATACGCAGTATTTT. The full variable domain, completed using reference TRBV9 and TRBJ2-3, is DSGVTQTPKHLITATGQRVTLRCSPRSGDLSVYWYQQSLDQGLQFLIQYYNGEERAKGNILERFSAQQFPDLHSELNLSSLELGDSALYFCASSKTSVTDTQYFGPGTRLTVL.

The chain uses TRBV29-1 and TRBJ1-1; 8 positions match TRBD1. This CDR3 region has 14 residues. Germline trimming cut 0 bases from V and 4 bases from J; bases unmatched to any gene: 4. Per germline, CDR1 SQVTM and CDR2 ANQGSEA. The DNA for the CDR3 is TGCAGCGTTGAAGATCTCGGACAGGGCACTGAAGCTTTCTTT. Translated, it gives CSVEDLGQGTEAFF.

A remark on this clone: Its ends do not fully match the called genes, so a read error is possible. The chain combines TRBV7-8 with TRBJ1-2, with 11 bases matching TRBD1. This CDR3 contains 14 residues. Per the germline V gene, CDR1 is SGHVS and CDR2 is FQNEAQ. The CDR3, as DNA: TGTGCCAGCAGCTACAAGCGGACAGGGGGCCCATGGGCCTTC. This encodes CASSYKRTGGPWAF.

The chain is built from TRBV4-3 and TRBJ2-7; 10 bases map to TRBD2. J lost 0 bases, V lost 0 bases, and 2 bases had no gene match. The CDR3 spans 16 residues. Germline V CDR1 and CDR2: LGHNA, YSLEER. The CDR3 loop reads CASSQDASGSSYEQYF. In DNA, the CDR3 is TGCGCCAGCAGCCAAGATGCTAGCGGGAGCTCCTACGAGCAGTACTTC.

CDR3 protein: CAWSVQYPGTGDRETQYF. CDR3 sequence (DNA): TGTGCCTGGAGTGTCCAGTACCCTGGGACAGGGGATCGGGAGACCCAGTACTTC. The J gene is TRBJ2-5, the V gene TRBV30, with TRBD1 matching over 10 bases. Germline V gene lookup returns CDR1 GTSNPN and CDR2 SVGIG (reference sequence). The junction had 15 bases not matched to a gene; V was cut back by 0 bases and J by 5 bases. The CDR3 length is 18 residues.

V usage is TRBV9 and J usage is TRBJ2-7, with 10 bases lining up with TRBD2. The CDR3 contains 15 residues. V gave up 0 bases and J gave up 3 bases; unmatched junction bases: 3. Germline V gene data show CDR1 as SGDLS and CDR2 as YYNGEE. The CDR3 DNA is TGTGCCAGCAGCGTAGCGGGGACTAGCGTCTACGAGCAGTACTTC. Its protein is CASSVAGTSVYEQYF.

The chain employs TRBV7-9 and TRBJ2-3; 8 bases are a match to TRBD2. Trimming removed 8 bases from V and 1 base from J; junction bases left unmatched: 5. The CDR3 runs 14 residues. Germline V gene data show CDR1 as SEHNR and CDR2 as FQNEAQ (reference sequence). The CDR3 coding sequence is TGTGCCAGCTCGCGGCGGGGGGGCACAGATACGCAGTATTTT. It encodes CASSRRGGTDTQYF.